This T cell receptor beta chain is from a study of immune heterogeneity within non-small cell lung tumors. Study in general: Classification of the tumors gave several squamous cell carcinomas, around nine non-squamous carcinomas and 1 not otherwise specified. Study-level findings and limits: Local tumor mutational burden showed a correlation with local T-cell clonality that was moderate but significant (R approximately 0.31). High-frequency clones unique to single sites coexisted with identical dominant CDR3 beta clonotypes that recurred across tumor sites within a patient.

Genomic DNA from bulk tumor acted as the template, and roughly 0.55 ug was loaded per sample. Biopsies, several per primary tumor and spaced far apart, were collected during surgery. Their non-small cell lung cancer was newly diagnosed and untreated, and the patients underwent curative surgery. The donor pool consisted of newly diagnosed non-small cell lung cancer patients who were having surgery with curative intent. V lost 4 bases and J 2 bases, leaving 9 bases between the germline ends. The CDR3 is 14 amino acids. CDR1 is LGHNA and CDR2 is YSLEER in the germline V gene. Multiplex PCR was performed with 32 V and 13 J primers, and it amplified TCR beta CDR3. TCRdb recomputed calls from the multiplex PCR reads with MiXCR, one row per CDR3 protein. The sample includes around 16,000 distinct CDR3 sequences, over 25% of them seen just once. This clonotype is labeled medium-sized. Its target is not known.

The receptor's source is a man aged 35-49 years with non-small cell lung cancer. Specimen: lung tumor tissue. The genes are TRBV4-3 and TRBJ1-5; possibly TRBD1 for D (6 bases). CDR3 sequence (DNA): TGCGCCAGCAGCCTGGGGGCGGGCAATCAGCCCCAGCATTTT. Its protein is CASSLGAGNQPQHF.